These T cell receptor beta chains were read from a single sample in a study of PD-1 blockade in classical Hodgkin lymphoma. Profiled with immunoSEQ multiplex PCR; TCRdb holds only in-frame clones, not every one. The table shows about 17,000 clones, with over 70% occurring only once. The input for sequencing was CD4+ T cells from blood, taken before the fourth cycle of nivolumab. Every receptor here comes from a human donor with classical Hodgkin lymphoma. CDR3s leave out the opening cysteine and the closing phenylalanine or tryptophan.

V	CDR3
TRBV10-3	AISESPSGPYEQY
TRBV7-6	ASSLDGRRKF
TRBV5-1	ASSPSGATEAF
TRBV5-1	ASSLVSGTSFYNEQF
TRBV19	ASSIGWVPGANVLT
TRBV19	ASSRDLGGYT
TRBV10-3	AISAGITDTQY
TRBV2	ASRRDTEAF
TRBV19	ASSIQRTEQF
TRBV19	ASSILRQGKNQPQH
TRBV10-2	ASSGTSYYEQF
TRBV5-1	ASSLRSTDTQY
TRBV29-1	SVGGRYEQY
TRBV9	ASSVYSFSGANVLT
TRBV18	ASSPRGGSNEKLF
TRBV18	ASLQTGNTEAF
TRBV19	ASTWDSPSKAF
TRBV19	ASRDRSTDTQY